What follows describes a single T cell receptor (beta chain). The method was immunoSEQ multiplex PCR; TCRdb's version includes in-frame clones alone and lacks a portion of them. In the table there are approximately 60,000 clones, about 91% of which are singletons. This record belongs to a study of T cell changes during pregnancy in multiple sclerosis. The CDR3 totals 14 residues. The ends were cut back, 7 bases at V and 1 base at J, with 13 bases in the middle. Germline CDR1 reads LNHNV; CDR2 reads YYDKDF (reference sequence). This receptor was taken from a female donor in good health, enrolled as a control in a pregnancy study. Sequenced material: peripheral blood, taken after pregnancy. The chain couples TRBV15 to TRBJ2-5; D gene uncertain. The CDR3 sequence: CATTTTNSQETQYF. The CDR3 DNA sequence: TGTGCCACCACTACGACAAACAGCCAAGAGACCCAGTACTTC.